This T cell receptor (beta chain) was captured by sequencing in a study of cytomegalovirus exposure and HLA in healthy donors. Study details: Around 89 million unique TCRs from HLA-typed donors made up an early data release. Study conclusions and caveats: A previous analysis found most TCR beta V segments productive roughly 87% or roughly 30% of the time. Associated with HLA alleles at 0.05 false discovery rate in a later analysis were about 17,000 TCR beta sequences.

Donors counted as nominally healthy when sampled, yet unrecorded immune exposures were likely. A multiplex PCR was run with 60 Vbeta primers and 13 Jbeta primers. Clones were sequenced by immunoSEQ multiplex PCR, and TCRdb holds only the in-frame ones, with some missing. In total, the table holds 40,000 to 60,000 clones. As concerns this clone: Its target is unknown.

This CDR3 has 16 amino acids. V shed 7 bases, J shed 0 bases, and the junction held 9 bases outside the gene matches. Germline V lookup: CDR1 MDHEN, CDR2 SYDVKM. The TCR originated in a male donor in good health and CMV-seropositive. This sequence joins TRBV28 and TRBJ1-3; 7 positions agree with TRBD1. Sequenced sample: PBMCs. CDR3 sequence reads: CASTLPGTDSGNTIYF. The CDR3 DNA follows: TGTGCCAGCACCTTACCGGGGACAGACTCTGGAAACACCATATATTTT.